The clone carrying this T cell receptor (beta chain) appeared a few times. Its target is unknown. The sample is drawn from a study of regulatory T cells in long-lasting Graves disease. On the study more broadly: Over 5 years of antithyroid drugs with positive TSH receptor antibodies was taken to mean persistent Graves' disease.

Construction of TCR beta libraries relied on iRepertoire HTBI primers and on Arm-PCR targeting CDR3 regions. TCRdb analysed the multiplex PCR reads with MiXCR anew, one entry per CDR3 protein. The table has fewer than 550,000 distinct CDR3 sequences, under 25% seen once. The CDR3 spans 15 residues. CDR1 is SGHTA and CDR2 is FQGNSA in the germline V gene. Trimming cost V 0 bases and J 5 bases, with 8 bases left between them. Noted time point: persistent/refractory GD, antithyroid drugs over 5 years with positive TRAb. The TCR library was made from RNA that had been extracted from PBMCs in TRIzol. The diagnosis of Graves' disease used American Thyroid Association guidelines. Study-level findings and limits: More public clonotypes were shared by persistent patients (approximately 3,000) than by new patients (roughly 970). A limited number of samples was an acknowledged limitation.

The rearrangement joins TRBV7-2 to TRBJ1-6; D may be TRBD1 (6 bases). The clonotype comes from a female donor with Graves disease. Sequenced material: peripheral blood mononuclear cells (PBMCs), taken when the disease was refractory, from a patient treated with antithyroid drugs. CDR3 bases: TGTGCCAGCAGCTTAGCCCAGGGGAATAATTCACCCCTCCACTTT. Translating gives CASSLAQGNNSPLHF.